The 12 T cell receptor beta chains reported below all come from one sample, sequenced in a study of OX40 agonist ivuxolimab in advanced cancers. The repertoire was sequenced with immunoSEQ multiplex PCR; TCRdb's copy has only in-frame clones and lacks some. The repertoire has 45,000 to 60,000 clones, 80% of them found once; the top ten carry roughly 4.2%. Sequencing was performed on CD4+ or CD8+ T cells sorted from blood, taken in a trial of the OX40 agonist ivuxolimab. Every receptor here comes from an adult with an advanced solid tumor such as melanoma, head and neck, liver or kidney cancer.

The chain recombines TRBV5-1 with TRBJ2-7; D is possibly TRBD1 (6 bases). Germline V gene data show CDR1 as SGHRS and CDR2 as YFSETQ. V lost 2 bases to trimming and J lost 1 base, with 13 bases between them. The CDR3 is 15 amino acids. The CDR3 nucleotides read TGCGCCAGCAGCTTCCAGGGGAGTGGGTCCTACGAGCAGTACTTC. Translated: CASSFQGSGSYEQYF.

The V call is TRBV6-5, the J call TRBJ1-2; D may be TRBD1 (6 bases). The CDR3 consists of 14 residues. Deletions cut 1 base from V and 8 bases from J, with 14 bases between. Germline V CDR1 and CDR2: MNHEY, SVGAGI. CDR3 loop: CASSYYARGRGYTF. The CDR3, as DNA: TGTGCCAGCAGTTACTATGCCAGGGGAAGGGGCTACACCTTC.

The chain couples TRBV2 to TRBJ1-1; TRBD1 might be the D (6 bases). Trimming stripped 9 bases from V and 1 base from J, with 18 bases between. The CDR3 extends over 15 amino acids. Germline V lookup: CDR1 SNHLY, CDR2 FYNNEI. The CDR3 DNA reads TGTGCCAGTCTAGGGGCAGGGGAGTCGAACACTGAAGCTTTCTTT. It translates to CASLGAGESNTEAFF.

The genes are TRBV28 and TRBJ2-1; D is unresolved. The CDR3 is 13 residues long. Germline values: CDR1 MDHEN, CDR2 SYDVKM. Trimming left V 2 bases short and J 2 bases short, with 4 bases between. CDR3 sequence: CASSLRTYNEQFF. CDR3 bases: TGTGCCAGCAGTTTACGTACCTACAATGAGCAGTTCTTC.

CDR3 sequence (DNA): TGTGCCAGCAGTTACGCGGCGGGCTCCTACAATGAGCAGTTCTTC. Protein sequence: CASSYAAGSYNEQFF. The chain is built from TRBV6-4 and TRBJ2-1, with TRBD2 as a possible D gene (5 bases). Germline V CDR1 and CDR2: MRHNA, SNTAGT. The CDR3 is 15 amino acids. Trimming cost V 5 bases and J 0 bases, with 11 bases left between them.

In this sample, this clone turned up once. The CDR3 reads CASSSYRDRGDSEQFF. CDR3 coding DNA: TGTGCCAGCAGCTCTTACCGGGACAGGGGAGATAGTGAGCAGTTCTTC. This rearrangement joins TRBV7-9 to TRBJ2-1; TRBD1 matches at 10 bases. Germline V gene sequence: CDR1 SEHNR, CDR2 FQNEAQ (reference sequence). The length of the CDR3 is 16 residues. V was pared by 4 bases and J by 9 bases, with 12 bases of the junction left unmatched.

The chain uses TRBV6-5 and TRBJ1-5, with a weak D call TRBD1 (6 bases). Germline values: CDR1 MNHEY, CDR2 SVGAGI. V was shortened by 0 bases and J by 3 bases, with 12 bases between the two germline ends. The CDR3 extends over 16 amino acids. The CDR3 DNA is TGTGCCAGCAGTTACTCCCCCCGGGGGCTCAATCAGCCCCAGCATTTT. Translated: CASSYSPRGLNQPQHF.

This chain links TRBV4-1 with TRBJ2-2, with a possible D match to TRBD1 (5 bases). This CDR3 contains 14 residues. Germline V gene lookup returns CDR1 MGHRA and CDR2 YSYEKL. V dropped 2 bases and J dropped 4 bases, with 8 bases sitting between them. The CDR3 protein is CASSQTDSTGELFF. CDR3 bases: TGCGCCAGCAGCCAAACAGACAGCACCGGGGAGCTGTTTTTT.

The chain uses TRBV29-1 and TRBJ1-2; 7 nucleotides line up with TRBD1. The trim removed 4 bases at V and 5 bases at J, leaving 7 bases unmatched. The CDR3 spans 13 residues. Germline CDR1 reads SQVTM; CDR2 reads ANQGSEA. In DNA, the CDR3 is TGCAGCGTTGGGACCGGGACAGATTATGGCTACACCTTC. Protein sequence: CSVGTGTDYGYTF. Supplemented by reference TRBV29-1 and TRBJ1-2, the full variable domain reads SAVISQKPSRDICQRGTSLTIQCQVDSQVTMMFWYRQQPGQSLTLIATANQGSEATYESGFVIDKFPISRPNLTFSTLTVSNMSPEDSSIYLCSVGTGTDYGYTFGSGTRLTVV.

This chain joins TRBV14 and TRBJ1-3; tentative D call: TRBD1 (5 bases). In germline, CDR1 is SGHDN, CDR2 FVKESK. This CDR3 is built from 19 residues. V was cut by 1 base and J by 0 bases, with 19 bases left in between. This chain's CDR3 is CASSQVEGDSYYSGNTIYF. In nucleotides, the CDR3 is TGTGCCAGCAGCCAAGTAGAGGGAGACAGCTACTACTCTGGAAACACCATATATTTT.

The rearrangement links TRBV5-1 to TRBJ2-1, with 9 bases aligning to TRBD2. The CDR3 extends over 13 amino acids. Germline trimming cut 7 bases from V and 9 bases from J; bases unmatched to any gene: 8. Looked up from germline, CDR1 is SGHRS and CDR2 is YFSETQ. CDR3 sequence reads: CASYGTSSSEQFF. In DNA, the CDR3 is TGCGCCAGCTACGGGACTAGCTCTTCTGAGCAGTTCTTC.

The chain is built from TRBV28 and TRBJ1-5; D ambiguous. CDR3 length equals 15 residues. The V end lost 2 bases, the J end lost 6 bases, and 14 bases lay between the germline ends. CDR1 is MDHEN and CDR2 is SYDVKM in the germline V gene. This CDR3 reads CASSLPKGLGQPQHF. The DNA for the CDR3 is TGTGCCAGCAGTTTACCCAAAGGGTTGGGTCAGCCCCAGCATTTT.